Listed below are T cell receptor beta chains from one sample, sequenced in a study of blood T cell repertoires in COVID-19. The repertoire was sequenced with immunoSEQ multiplex PCR; TCRdb's copy has only in-frame clones and lacks some. The data show around 44,000 clones, with around 80% seen just once and less than 40% held by the top ten. Sequenced material: peripheral blood. The receptors come from a man aged 40-49 years with active or convalescent COVID-19. Both conserved end residues are part of each CDR3. Each record gives: V gene, clone size, D gene, CDR3 length, J gene, CDR3 protein, CDR3 DNA. A D gene is named only where the DNA matches it firmly. Not all rows give a size; the values are once, few, many and, for expanded clones, a class.

V gene: TRBV19
clone size: NA
D gene: NA
CDR3 length: 15
J gene: TRBJ2-5
CDR3 protein: CASSAQGKGQETQYF
CDR3 DNA: TGTGCCAGTAGTGCACAGGGTAAGGGCCAAGAGACCCAGTACTTC

V gene: TRBV3-1/TRBV3-2
clone size: NA
D gene: NA
CDR3 length: 17
J gene: TRBJ1-6
CDR3 protein: CASRGKGGSSYNSPLHF
CDR3 DNA: TGTGCCAGCAGAGGAAAAGGAGGTAGCTCCTATAATTCACCCCTCCACTTT

V gene: TRBV27
clone size: NA
D gene: TRBD2
CDR3 length: 17
J gene: TRBJ2-2
CDR3 protein: CASSPRLAGGNTGELFF
CDR3 DNA: TGTGCCAGCAGTCCGAGACTAGCGGGGGGGAACACCGGGGAGCTGTTTTTT

V gene: TRBV28
clone size: once
D gene: NA
CDR3 length: 14
J gene: TRBJ1-1
CDR3 protein: CASSTPGVLTEAFF
CDR3 DNA: TGTGCCAGCAGCACCCCCGGGGTCCTCACTGAAGCTTTCTTT

V gene: TRBV11-2
clone size: NA
D gene: NA
CDR3 length: 12
J gene: TRBJ1-2
CDR3 protein: CASSFGVGGYTF
CDR3 DNA: TGTGCCAGCAGCTTCGGGGTGGGTGGCTACACCTTC

V gene: TRBV6-1
clone size: NA
D gene: TRBD1
CDR3 length: 12
J gene: TRBJ2-7
CDR3 protein: CASSEGQYEQYF
CDR3 DNA: TGTGCCAGCAGTGAGGGACAGTACGAGCAGTACTTC

V gene: TRBV30
clone size: NA
D gene: TRBD1
CDR3 length: 13
J gene: TRBJ1-2
CDR3 protein: CAWNPTGYDGYTF
CDR3 DNA: TGTGCCTGGAACCCGACAGGGTACGATGGCTACACCTTC

V gene: TRBV5-1
clone size: NA
D gene: TRBD1
CDR3 length: 15
J gene: TRBJ2-7
CDR3 protein: CASSLAGTGMHEQYF
CDR3 DNA: TGCGCCAGCAGCTTGGCGGGGACAGGGATGCACGAGCAGTACTTC

V gene: TRBV5-1
clone size: NA
D gene: TRBD1
CDR3 length: 16
J gene: TRBJ1-4
CDR3 protein: CASSFSDRVIGEKLFF
CDR3 DNA: TGCGCCAGCAGCTTCTCGGACAGGGTAATAGGAGAAAAACTGTTTTTT

V gene: TRBV10-1
clone size: NA
D gene: NA
CDR3 length: 13
J gene: TRBJ1-1
CDR3 protein: CASKQGSNTEAFF
CDR3 DNA: TGCGCCAGCAAACAGGGAAGCAACACTGAAGCTTTCTTT

V gene: TRBV3-1/TRBV3-2
clone size: NA
D gene: NA
CDR3 length: 14
J gene: TRBJ2-4
CDR3 protein: CASSQLGGKNIQYF
CDR3 DNA: TGTGCCAGCAGCCAACTCGGGGGCAAAAACATTCAGTACTTC

V gene: TRBV28
clone size: NA
D gene: NA
CDR3 length: 14
J gene: TRBJ2-7
CDR3 protein: CASSLALPPYEQYF
CDR3 DNA: TGTGCCAGCAGTTTAGCCCTACCTCCCTACGAGCAGTACTTC

V gene: TRBV13
clone size: few
D gene: TRBD1
CDR3 length: 15
J gene: TRBJ2-2
CDR3 protein: CASSSYRGDTGELFF
CDR3 DNA: TGTGCCAGCAGTTCCTACAGGGGGGACACCGGGGAGCTGTTTTTT

V gene: TRBV10-3
clone size: NA
D gene: NA
CDR3 length: 14
J gene: TRBJ1-2
CDR3 protein: CAIGAVQGYYGYTF
CDR3 DNA: TGTGCCATCGGAGCGGTTCAGGGGTACTATGGCTACACCTTC

V gene: TRBV19
clone size: NA
D gene: NA
CDR3 length: 13
J gene: TRBJ1-1
CDR3 protein: CASSITKNTEAFF
CDR3 DNA: TGTGCCAGTAGTATCACTAAGAACACTGAAGCTTTCTTT

V gene: TRBV5-4
clone size: NA
D gene: NA
CDR3 length: 16
J gene: TRBJ1-6
CDR3 protein: CASSLVGSSYNSPLHF
CDR3 DNA: TGTGCCAGCAGCTTGGTGGGGAGCTCCTATAATTCACCCCTCCACTTT

V gene: TRBV9
clone size: NA
D gene: NA
CDR3 length: 14
J gene: TRBJ1-3
CDR3 protein: CASSAGDRGNTIYF
CDR3 DNA: TGTGCCAGCAGCGCAGGGGACCGTGGAAACACCATATATTTT

V gene: TRBV29-1
clone size: few
D gene: TRBD2
CDR3 length: 16
J gene: TRBJ2-1
CDR3 protein: CSGWTSGASSYNEQFF
CDR3 DNA: TGCAGCGGGTGGACTAGCGGGGCCAGCTCCTACAATGAGCAGTTCTTC

V gene: TRBV5-6
clone size: NA
D gene: TRBD1
CDR3 length: 14
J gene: TRBJ1-1
CDR3 protein: CASSRGTGDTEAFF
CDR3 DNA: TGTGCCAGCAGCCGAGGGACAGGGGACACTGAAGCTTTCTTT

V gene: TRBV4-1
clone size: NA
D gene: NA
CDR3 length: 15
J gene: TRBJ1-2
CDR3 protein: CASSQEEGTTYGYTF
CDR3 DNA: TGCGCCAGCAGCCAAGAGGAAGGGACAACCTATGGCTACACCTTC

V gene: TRBV19
clone size: NA
D gene: NA
CDR3 length: 14
J gene: TRBJ2-3
CDR3 protein: CASSRDPGRDTQYF
CDR3 DNA: TGTGCCAGTAGTAGGGACCCTGGGAGGGATACGCAGTATTTT

V gene: TRBV11-2
clone size: NA
D gene: NA
CDR3 length: 16
J gene: TRBJ2-1
CDR3 protein: CASSAPVTPAYNEQFF
CDR3 DNA: TGTGCCAGCAGCGCTCCTGTGACACCGGCCTACAATGAGCAGTTCTTC

V gene: TRBV24-1
clone size: NA
D gene: NA
CDR3 length: 20
J gene: TRBJ2-2
CDR3 protein: CATSVNWGEPTNRDTGELFF
CDR3 DNA: TGTGCCACCAGTGTGAATTGGGGGGAGCCGACTAATAGAGATACCGGGGAGCTGTTTTTT

V gene: TRBV2
clone size: NA
D gene: NA
CDR3 length: 15
J gene: TRBJ1-6
CDR3 protein: CASSELTGEYSPLHF
CDR3 DNA: TGTGCCAGCAGTGAACTAACAGGCGAATATTCACCCCTCCACTTT

V gene: TRBV7-3
clone size: once
D gene: NA
CDR3 length: 13
J gene: TRBJ1-1
CDR3 protein: CASSRRGGTEAFF
CDR3 DNA: TGTGCCAGCAGCCGTCGGGGGGGCACTGAAGCTTTCTTT

V gene: TRBV27
clone size: NA
D gene: TRBD2
CDR3 length: 18
J gene: TRBJ2-2
CDR3 protein: CASSSPLRSGGNTGELFF
CDR3 DNA: TGTGCCAGCAGTTCCCCCTTAAGGAGCGGGGGGAACACCGGGGAGCTGTTTTTT

V gene: TRBV6-5
clone size: NA
D gene: NA
CDR3 length: 15
J gene: TRBJ1-5
CDR3 protein: CASSQTGISNQPQHF
CDR3 DNA: TGTGCCAGCAGTCAAACAGGGATTAGCAATCAGCCCCAGCATTTT

V gene: TRBV4-1
clone size: NA
D gene: NA
CDR3 length: 15
J gene: TRBJ2-1
CDR3 protein: CASRERGGKLEEQFF
CDR3 DNA: TGCGCCAGCCGGGAAAGGGGGGGGAAGTTAGAAGAGCAGTTCTTC

V gene: TRBV4-2
clone size: few
D gene: NA
CDR3 length: 19
J gene: TRBJ1-5
CDR3 protein: CASSSHTKAGSDSNQPQHF
CDR3 DNA: TGTGCCAGCAGCTCACATACTAAAGCCGGGAGCGATAGCAATCAGCCCCAGCATTTT